The present T cell receptor beta chain was sequenced within a study of OX40 agonist ivuxolimab in advanced cancers. Germline V lookup: CDR1 MNHNS, CDR2 SASEGT. The CDR3 runs 14 residues. Trimming left V 3 bases short and J 2 bases short, with 9 bases between. Assay used: immunoSEQ multiplex PCR; TCRdb lists only in-frame clones, some missing. The table shows fewer than 110,000 clones, with around 90% occurring only once. The rearrangement links TRBV6-1 to TRBJ2-3; tentatively, D is TRBD2 (6 bases). This sequence was found in an adult with an advanced solid tumor such as melanoma, head and neck, liver or kidney cancer. The material was CD4+ or CD8+ T cells sorted from blood, obtained in a trial of the OX40 agonist ivuxolimab. CDR3 protein: CASSDGGITDTQYF. For the CDR3, the DNA is TGTGCCAGCAGTGATGGGGGGATCACAGATACGCAGTATTTT.